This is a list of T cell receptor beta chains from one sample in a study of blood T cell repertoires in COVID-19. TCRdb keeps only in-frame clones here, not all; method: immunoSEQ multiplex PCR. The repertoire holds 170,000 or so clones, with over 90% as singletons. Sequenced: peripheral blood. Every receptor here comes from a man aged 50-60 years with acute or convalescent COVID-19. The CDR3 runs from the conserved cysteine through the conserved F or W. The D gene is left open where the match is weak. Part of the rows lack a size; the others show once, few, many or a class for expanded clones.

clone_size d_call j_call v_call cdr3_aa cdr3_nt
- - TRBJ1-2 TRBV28 CASSGQNYGYTF TGTGCCAGCAGCGGACAGAACTATGGCTACACCTTC
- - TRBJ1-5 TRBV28 CASGRHQPQHF TGTGCCAGCGGGCGTCATCAGCCCCAGCATTTT
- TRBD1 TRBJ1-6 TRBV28 CASRNQQGRNSPLHF TGTGCCAGCAGGAACCAACAGGGGAGAAATTCACCCCTCCACTTT
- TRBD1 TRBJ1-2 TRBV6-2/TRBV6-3 CASSFGTVYGYTF TGTGCCAGCAGTTTCGGGACAGTCTATGGCTACACCTTC
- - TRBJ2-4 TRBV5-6 CASSLAERQQYF TGTGCCAGCAGCTTGGCCGAGCGACAGCAGTACTTC
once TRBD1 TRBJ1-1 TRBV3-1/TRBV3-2 CASSQEPGTGWREAFF TGTGCCAGCAGCCAAGAGCCCGGGACAGGGTGGCGTGAAGCTTTCTTT
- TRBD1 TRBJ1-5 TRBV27 CASATGAPYQPQHF TGTGCCAGCGCGACAGGGGCTCCGTATCAGCCCCAGCATTTT
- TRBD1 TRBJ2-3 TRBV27 CASSLSSGGQGAYTQYF TGTGCCAGCAGTTTATCGTCTGGGGGACAGGGAGCCTATACGCAGTATTTT
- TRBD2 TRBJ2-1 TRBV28 CASSFKILAGQLLNEQFF TGTGCCAGCAGTTTCAAGATACTAGCGGGACAACTACTCAATGAGCAGTTCTTC
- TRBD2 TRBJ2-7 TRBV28 CASSRGEIPYEQYF TGTGCCAGCAGTCGGGGGGAAATCCCCTACGAGCAGTACTTC
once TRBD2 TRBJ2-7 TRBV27 CASSLSKILAGGVEQYF TGTGCCAGCAGTTTATCAAAGATCCTAGCGGGAGGTGTCGAGCAGTACTTC
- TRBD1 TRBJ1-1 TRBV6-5 CASRFSGTANTEAFF TGTGCCAGCAGATTTAGCGGGACAGCGAACACTGAAGCTTTCTTT
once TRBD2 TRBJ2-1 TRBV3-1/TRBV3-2 CASSQAGGSPYNEQFF TGTGCCAGCAGCCAAGCCGGGGGGTCCCCTTACAATGAGCAGTTCTTC
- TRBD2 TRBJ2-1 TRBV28 CASSSVSGSLNEQFF TGTGCCAGCAGTTCAGTTAGCGGGAGCCTCAATGAGCAGTTCTTC
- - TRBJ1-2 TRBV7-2 CASSLDGRGDGYTF TGTGCCAGCAGCTTAGACGGCAGGGGTGATGGCTACACCTTC
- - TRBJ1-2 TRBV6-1 CASSEELLANYGYTF TGTGCCAGCAGTGAAGAGCTCTTAGCTAACTATGGCTACACCTTC
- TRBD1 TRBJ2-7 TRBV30 CACPGTGLYEQYF TGTGCCTGTCCCGGGACAGGGCTGTACGAGCAGTACTTC
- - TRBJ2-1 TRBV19 CASSILGQPTYNEQFF TGTGCCAGTAGTATATTAGGACAGCCGACCTACAATGAGCAGTTCTTC
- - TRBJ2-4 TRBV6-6 CASRPGVLAKNIQYF TGTGCCAGCAGGCCGGGTGTTTTGGCCAAAAACATTCAGTACTTC
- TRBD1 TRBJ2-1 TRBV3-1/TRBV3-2 CASRGGASYNEQFF TGTGCCAGCAGAGGGGGCGCCTCCTACAATGAGCAGTTCTTC
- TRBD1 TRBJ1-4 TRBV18 CASSRQGGVLEKLFF TGTGCCAGCTCTAGACAGGGAGGTGTTTTGGAAAAACTGTTTTTT
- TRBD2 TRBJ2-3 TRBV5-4 CASSLRVSSGPTDTQYF TGTGCCAGCAGCTTGCGGGTATCTAGCGGACCCACAGATACGCAGTATTTT
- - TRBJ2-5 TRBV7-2 CASSLQGAQETQYF TGTGCCAGCAGTCTACAGGGTGCCCAAGAGACCCAGTACTTC
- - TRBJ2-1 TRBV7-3 CASSLSVPSSYNEQFF TGTGCCAGCAGCTTATCAGTTCCTAGCTCCTACAATGAGCAGTTCTTC
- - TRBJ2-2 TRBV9 CASSVGSTNTGELFF TGTGCCAGCAGCGTAGGGAGTACGAACACCGGGGAGCTGTTTTTT
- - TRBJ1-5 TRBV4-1 CASSQDRGNQPQHF TGCGCCAGCAGCCAAGACAGGGGCAATCAGCCCCAGCATTTT
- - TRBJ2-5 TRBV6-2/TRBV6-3 CASSDPQGRETQYF TGTGCCAGCAGTGACCCGCAGGGCCGAGAGACCCAGTACTTC
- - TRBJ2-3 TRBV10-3 CAISEPSQGTDTQYF TGTGCCATCAGTGAGCCGAGTCAGGGCACAGATACGCAGTATTTT
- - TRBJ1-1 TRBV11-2 CASSSRVDSEAFF TGTGCCAGCAGCTCCCGAGTTGATTCTGAAGCTTTCTTT
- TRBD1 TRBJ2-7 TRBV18 CASSSTGGASYEQYF TGTGCCAGCTCATCGACAGGGGGCGCATCCTACGAGCAGTACTTC
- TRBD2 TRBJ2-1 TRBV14 CASSPIRSGRSEQFF TGTGCCAGCAGCCCGATTCGGAGCGGGAGATCTGAGCAGTTCTTC
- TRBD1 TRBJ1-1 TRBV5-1 CATQGDTEAFF TGCGCCACACAGGGGGACACTGAAGCTTTCTTT
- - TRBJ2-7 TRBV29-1 CSVLAGTYEQYF TGCAGCGTGCTGGCGGGGACCTACGAGCAGTACTTC
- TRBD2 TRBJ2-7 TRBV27 CASSRSGRVVTGQYF TGTGCCAGCAGTCGGAGCGGGAGGGTCGTTACGGGGCAGTACTTC
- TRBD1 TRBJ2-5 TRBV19 CASSTGIRTGGWETQYF TGTGCCAGTAGTACCGGAATAAGGACAGGGGGTTGGGAGACCCAGTACTTC
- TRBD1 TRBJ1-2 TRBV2 CASSDILGTAPNYGYTF TGTGCCAGCAGTGACATTCTGGGGACAGCGCCTAACTATGGCTACACCTTC
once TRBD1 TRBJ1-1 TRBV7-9 CASSLPGQPNTEAFF TGTGCCAGCAGCTTACCGGGACAGCCAAACACTGAAGCTTTCTTT
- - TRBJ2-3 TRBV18 CASSPLWPVKGGTDTQYF TGTGCCAGCTCACCCTTATGGCCGGTAAAGGGGGGCACAGATACGCAGTATTTT
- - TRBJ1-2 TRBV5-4 CASSLAGVNYGYTF TGTGCCAGCAGCTTGGCAGGGGTTAACTATGGCTACACCTTC
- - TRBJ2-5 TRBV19 CASSMIHRGWETQYF TGTGCCAGTAGTATGATTCATAGGGGTTGGGAGACCCAGTACTTC
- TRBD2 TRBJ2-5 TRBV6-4 CASSRSGGAAETQYF TGTGCCAGCAGCCGGAGCGGGGGGGCCGCGGAGACCCAGTACTTC
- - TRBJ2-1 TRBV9 CASSVAGVTYNEQFF TGTGCCAGCAGCGTAGCAGGGGTAACCTACAATGAGCAGTTCTTC
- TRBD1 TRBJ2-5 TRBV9 CASSVEPDRQETQYF TGTGCCAGCAGCGTAGAACCGGACAGGCAAGAGACCCAGTACTTC
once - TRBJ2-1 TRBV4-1 CASSQAVPSVGSYNEQFF TGCGCCAGCAGCCAAGCTGTTCCTAGCGTGGGGTCCTACAATGAGCAGTTCTTC
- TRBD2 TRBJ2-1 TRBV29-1 CSVAGLAAFSYNEQFF TGCAGCGTTGCGGGACTAGCGGCCTTCTCCTACAATGAGCAGTTCTTC
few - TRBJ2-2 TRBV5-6 CASSLGLGWDTGELFF TGTGCCAGCAGCTTGGGTCTCGGGTGGGACACCGGGGAGCTGTTTTTT
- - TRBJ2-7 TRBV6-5 CASSRTGITYEQYF TGTGCCAGCAGTCGAACAGGGATCACCTACGAGCAGTACTTC
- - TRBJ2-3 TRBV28 CASSKNIPPTDTQYF TGTGCCAGCAGTAAAAACATACCCCCCACAGATACGCAGTATTTT
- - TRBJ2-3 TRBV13 CASSSPLRVGSDTQYF TGTGCCAGCAGCTCCCCTTTGCGGGTGGGCTCAGATACGCAGTATTTT